This T cell receptor (beta chain) was captured in a study of cytomegalovirus exposure and HLA in healthy donors. Study overall: Sequencing of approximately 190 million T cells in an earlier analysis found 100 million to 140 million unique TCR beta sequences. A preliminary data release comprised tens of millions of unique TCRs obtained from HLA-typed donors.

About this clone: Its antigen remains unidentified.

The CDR3 spans 15 residues. J was trimmed by 2 bases and V by 2 bases; bases with no gene match: 5. Looked up from germline, CDR1 is SGHNT and CDR2 is YYREEE (reference sequence). The study's findings and limits: A prior analysis recorded that most TCR beta V segments were productive about 90% or about 30% of the time. Listed as cytomegalovirus-associated were over 150 TCR beta chains.

60 Vbeta and 13 Jbeta primers were used in PCR. Clones were sequenced by immunoSEQ multiplex PCR, and TCRdb holds only the in-frame ones, with some missing. The profile shows about 130,000 clones, about 79% of them singletons. Material for sequencing was PBMCs. The V call is TRBV5-4, the J call TRBJ2-7, with 9 bases matching TRBD2. The receptor was derived from a female donor in good health and CMV-seropositive. The CDR3 loop is CASSFEAGGPYEQYF. As DNA, the CDR3 is TGTGCCAGCAGCTTTGAAGCGGGAGGACCCTACGAGCAGTACTTC.